The 22 T cell receptor beta chains listed next were all sequenced from one sample in a study of OX40 agonist ivuxolimab in advanced cancers. Data came from immunoSEQ multiplex PCR; TCRdb stores just in-frame clones and leaves some out. The sample carries about 60,000 clones, 85% recorded once. Sequenced here: CD4+ or CD8+ T cells sorted from blood, sampled in a trial of the OX40 agonist ivuxolimab. Receptor source: an adult with an advanced solid tumor such as melanoma, head and neck, liver or kidney cancer.

This clone came up a few times. The chain recombines TRBV30 with TRBJ2-7; 8 bases map to TRBD1. CDR1 GTSNPN and CDR2 SVGIG come from the germline V gene (reference sequence). The CDR3 is made up of 13 amino acids. Losses at the gene ends were 4 bases for V and 7 bases for J; bases not matched to a gene: 9. CDR3 sequence: CAWTGQGKYEQYF. The DNA for the CDR3 is TGTGCCTGGACCGGACAGGGAAAGTATGAGCAGTACTTC.

V usage is TRBV6-5 and J usage is TRBJ2-3; D uncertain. The CDR3 is 14 amino acids. Germline V gives CDR1 MNHEY, CDR2 SVGAGI. Trimming cost V 2 bases and J 1 base, with 7 bases left between them. Written as DNA, the CDR3 is TGTGCCAGCAGTTACCAGCACGGCACAGATACGCAGTATTTT. Translated, it gives CASSYQHGTDTQYF.

This chain connects TRBV11-2 to TRBJ2-1; TRBD2 might be the D (6 bases). Germline V gene sequence: CDR1 SGHAT, CDR2 FQNNGV. The V end lost 5 bases, the J end lost 1 base, and 15 bases lay between the germline ends. The CDR3 contains 16 residues. Here the CDR3 reads CASSPGPAGSYNEQFF. CDR3 coding DNA: TGTGCCAGCAGCCCGGGCCCCGCGGGATCCTACAATGAGCAGTTCTTC.

This chain joins TRBV7-8 and TRBJ1-6; D remains unclear. V dropped 7 bases and J dropped 5 bases, with 21 bases sitting between them. The CDR3 contains 17 residues. CDR1 and CDR2 from the germline V gene are SGHVS and FQNEAQ. The DNA for the CDR3 is TGTGCCAGCACATATGAAAGGAGAGGGTCCCATAATTCACCCCTCCACTTT. Amino acid sequence: CASTYERRGSHNSPLHF.

This clone was recorded a few times. This chain connects TRBV2 to TRBJ1-2, with TRBD1 as a possible D gene (5 bases). Trimming shortened V by 7 bases and J by 3 bases, and 9 bases separated the two germline ends. CDR1 and CDR2 (germline): SNHLY, FYNNEI. CDR3 size: 12 residues. For the CDR3, the DNA is TGTGCCAGCAACGGGGACTACTATGGCTACACCTTC. This codes for CASNGDYYGYTF.

V usage is TRBV7-3 and J usage is TRBJ2-5, with 7 bases matching TRBD2. Germline V gene sequence: CDR1 SGHTA, CDR2 FQGTGA. This CDR3 has 15 residues. Trimming removed 5 bases from V and 5 bases from J; junction bases left unmatched: 11. DNA of the CDR3: TGTGCCAGCAGCCTCCAGGGACTAACTGGTGAGACCCAGTACTTC. Amino acids: CASSLQGLTGETQYF.

The chain combines TRBV2 with TRBJ1-4; D uncertain. The CDR3 has 13 amino acids. Germline V gene data show CDR1 as SNHLY and CDR2 as FYNNEI. V shed 2 bases and J shed 5 bases, with 6 bases lying between them. The DNA for the CDR3 is TGTGCCAGCAGTGAACTACAGAATGAAAAACTGTTTTTT. Encoded protein: CASSELQNEKLFF.

The J gene is TRBJ2-3, the V gene TRBV25-1, with D possibly being TRBD1 or TRBD2 (5 bases each). This CDR3 has 15 residues. V was trimmed by 0 bases and J by 8 bases, leaving 15 bases between them. Germline V gene lookup returns CDR1 MGHDK and CDR2 SYGVNS. The CDR3 region has the DNA TGTGCCAGCAGTGAATATGGCAGGGTAGGAGGTACGCAGTATTTT. Translating gives CASSEYGRVGGTQYF.

The V gene is TRBV9, the J gene TRBJ1-6; 9 bases agree with TRBD1. The CDR3 is 15 amino acids. Looked up from germline, CDR1 is SGDLS and CDR2 is YYNGEE. V trimming: 0 bases; J trimming: 6 bases; junction bases outside the gene matches: 1. In DNA, the CDR3 is TGTGCCAGCAGCGTAGGGGGACAGGGTAATTCACCCCTCCACTTT. Its protein is CASSVGGQGNSPLHF. The full variable domain, in which reference TRBV9 and TRBJ1-6 provide the parts outside the CDR3, is DSGVTQTPKHLITATGQRVTLRCSPRSGDLSVYWYQQSLDQGLQFLIQYYNGEERAKGNILERFSAQQFPDLHSELNLSSLELGDSALYFCASSVGGQGNSPLHFGNGTRLTVT.

V and J are TRBV4-1 and TRBJ2-7; tentatively, D is TRBD2 (5 bases). The CDR3 spans 15 residues. V gave up 1 base and J gave up 3 bases, with 13 bases separating them. The V gene's germline CDR1 is MGHRA and CDR2 YSYEKL. Here the CDR3 DNA reads TGCGCCAGCAGCCAAGGTGAAGGCAGCGGCTACGAGCAGTACTTC. Encoded protein: CASSQGEGSGYEQYF.

This CDR3 reads CASSLWGLRIGDENSPLHF. The CDR3 coding sequence is TGTGCCAGCAGTTTATGGGGGCTCCGTATAGGGGATGAGAATTCACCCCTCCACTTT. The rearrangement joins TRBV28 to TRBJ1-6; weak D call: TRBD1 (5 bases). The CDR3 covers 19 residues. CDR1 MDHEN and CDR2 SYDVKM come from the germline V gene. V was trimmed by 0 bases and J by 7 bases, leaving 22 bases between them.

The chain uses TRBV7-9 and TRBJ2-3; 10 nucleotides align to TRBD1. The germline gives CDR1 SEHNR, CDR2 FQNEAQ (reference sequence). The CDR3 covers 14 residues. The V segment lost 11 bases and the J segment 3 bases; nucleotides outside the gene matches: 8. CDR3 nucleotide sequence: TGTGCCGGGGGACAGGGGATGGGGACAGATACGCAGTATTTT. Residues: CAGGQGMGTDTQYF.

The chain links TRBV5-1 to TRBJ2-5; TRBD1 agrees at 7 bases. The CDR3 runs to 14 residues. Unmatched junction bases numbered 8, after V lost 4 bases and J lost 5 bases. CDR1 SGHRS and CDR2 YFSETQ come from the germline V gene. The CDR3 loop reads CASSPTGIMETQYF. CDR3 nucleotides: TGCGCCAGCAGCCCGACAGGGATAATGGAGACCCAGTACTTC.

The gene calls are TRBV20-1 and TRBJ2-5; possibly TRBD2 for D (5 bases). The germline V and J ends were trimmed by 5 bases and 4 bases, with 8 bases remaining between them. Germline V gene data show CDR1 as DFQATT and CDR2 as SNEGSKA (reference sequence). The CDR3 consists of 11 residues. CDR3 in amino acids: CSAVEGETQYF. Here the CDR3 DNA reads TGCAGTGCTGTAGAGGGAGAGACCCAGTACTTC.

V gene TRBV7-2 combines with J gene TRBJ2-3, with D unresolved. This CDR3 contains 14 residues. From germline, CDR1 is SGHTA and CDR2 FQGNSA. Trimming cost V 2 bases and J 5 bases, with 11 bases left between them. The CDR3 sequence: CASSLRTGRDTQYF. In DNA, the CDR3 is TGTGCCAGCAGCTTAAGGACGGGCAGAGATACGCAGTATTTT.

This chain joins TRBV9 and TRBJ2-3; tentative D call: TRBD2 (6 bases). Germline assignment: CDR1 SGDLS and CDR2 YYNGEE. The ends were cut back, 3 bases at V and 0 bases at J, with 8 bases in the middle. The CDR3 is 14 amino acids. CDR3 in DNA: TGTGCCAGCAGCGAAAGCGGGAGCACAGATACGCAGTATTTT. Its protein is CASSESGSTDTQYF.

The chain uses TRBV18 and TRBJ1-1; D is uncertain. The CDR3 is 14 residues long. With 3 bases removed from V and 2 bases from J, the gap between germline ends came to 10 bases. Germline lookup yields CDR1 KGHSH and CDR2 LQKENI. The CDR3, as DNA: TGTGCCAGCTCACCCGAGACGGCAAACACTGAAGCTTTCTTT. Translation gives CASSPETANTEAFF.

The CDR3 DNA is TGTGCCAGCAGCGCCGGGACAGGACCCTACGAGCAGTACTTC. This translates into CASSAGTGPYEQYF. This sequence joins TRBV7-2 and TRBJ2-7; 8 nucleotides line up with TRBD1. The CDR3 has 14 amino acids. Per germline, CDR1 SGHTA and CDR2 FQGNSA. Losses at the gene ends were 5 bases for V and 2 bases for J; bases not matched to a gene: 5.

The chain employs TRBV7-3 and TRBJ2-2, with a possible D match to TRBD1 (5 bases). Germline lookup yields CDR1 SGHTA and CDR2 FQGTGA. The CDR3 loop spans 15 amino acids. Trimming shortened V by 6 bases and J by 3 bases, and 14 bases separated the two germline ends. CDR3: CASRDQGKDTGELFF. CDR3 coding DNA: TGTGCCAGCAGGGACCAGGGAAAGGACACCGGGGAGCTGTTTTTT.

The table lists this clone with a count of one. V usage is TRBV4-1 and J usage is TRBJ1-5, with D uncertain. V was pared by 0 bases and J by 4 bases, with 4 bases between. CDR1 and CDR2 (germline): MGHRA, YSYEKL. The CDR3 spans 13 residues. The DNA of the CDR3 is TGCGCCAGCAGCCAAGATTCGAATCAGCCCCAGCATTTT. Its protein product is CASSQDSNQPQHF.

This chain connects TRBV15 to TRBJ2-7; TRBD1 might be the D (6 bases). Trimming shortened V by 3 bases and J by 1 base, and 13 bases separated the two germline ends. The CDR3 spans 15 residues. Germline V gene lookup returns CDR1 LNHNV and CDR2 YYDKDF (reference sequence). CDR3 in DNA: TGTGCCACCAGCAGGGACCGGGACACATCCTACGAGCAGTACTTC. It codes for CATSRDRDTSYEQYF.

The chain combines TRBV27 with TRBJ2-1; TRBD1 or TRBD2 may be the D gene (6 bases each). V lost 6 bases and J 0 bases, leaving 21 bases between the germline ends. The CDR3 is 18 residues long. Germline V lookup: CDR1 MNHEY, CDR2 SMNVEV (reference sequence). The CDR3 nucleotides are TGTGCCAGCAGCTTAATAATAGACGGGGGCCTCTCCTACAATGAGCAGTTCTTC. Its translation: CASSLIIDGGLSYNEQFF.